The next 32 T cell receptor beta chains were all read from a single sample in a study of PD-1 blockade in classical Hodgkin lymphoma. Here immunoSEQ multiplex PCR was the method, and the copy in TCRdb shows in-frame clones only, minus some. The sample holds 20,000 to 30,000 clones, approximately 78% seen once. Each of the patients experienced relapse following autologous stem cell transplantation, and their brentuximab vedotin exposure differed. The specimen was peripheral blood mononuclear cells (PBMCs), collected before the second cycle of nivolumab. All receptors derive from a human donor with classical Hodgkin lymphoma.

This chain links TRBV4-2 with TRBJ1-4, with a possible D match to TRBD1 (5 bases). Germline CDR1 LGHNA, CDR2 YNFKEQ. Trimming took 5 bases from V and 3 from J, leaving 19 bases between them. CDR3 length equals 17 residues. This CDR3 reads CASSKRVYRFPNEKLFF. The CDR3 DNA is TGTGCCAGCAGCAAGCGGGTATACAGGTTCCCTAATGAAAAACTGTTTTTT.

This chain uses TRBV27 with TRBJ2-3; 7 bases match TRBD1. The CDR3 has 15 amino acids. The V and J ends lost 2 bases and 0 bases, in that order; junction bases with no gene match: 2. In germline, CDR1 is MNHEY, CDR2 SMNVEV (reference sequence). The CDR3 DNA follows: TGTGCCAGCAGTTTAAGGGGACAGAGCACAGATACGCAGTATTTT. Translation: CASSLRGQSTDTQYF.

This clone is deemed medium-sized (0.01 to 0.1%). The V call is TRBV4-3, the J call TRBJ2-7, with TRBD2 identical over 8 bases. The CDR3 is 15 residues long. Germline CDR1 is LGHNA and CDR2 is YSLEER. Germline trimming cut 0 bases from V and 7 bases from J; bases unmatched to any gene: 8. The DNA for the CDR3 is TGCGCCAGCAGCCAAGATGGCGGGGGGTTTTGGGAGCAGTACTTC. It specifies CASSQDGGGFWEQYF.

The J gene is TRBJ2-3, the V gene TRBV29-1; 14 nucleotides line up with TRBD2. Germline loops: CDR1 SQVTM, CDR2 ANQGSEA. V lost 6 bases to trimming and J lost 4 bases; unmatched junction nucleotides: 3. The CDR3 spans 14 residues. The CDR3 sequence is CSVGLAGAPDTQYF. The CDR3 nucleotides are TGCAGCGTGGGACTAGCGGGGGCCCCAGATACGCAGTATTTT.

The chain has TRBV12-5 and TRBJ1-1, with D hard to call. V was trimmed by 4 bases and J by 1 base, leaving 13 bases between them. The CDR3 runs to 15 residues. Germline CDR1 reads LGHNT; CDR2 reads FRNRAP. CDR3 coding DNA: TGTGCTAGTGGTTCCCATGGAGGGCAGAACACTGAAGCTTTCTTT. It codes for CASGSHGGQNTEAFF.

This chain connects TRBV2 to TRBJ2-3; 8 positions agree with TRBD2. In germline, CDR1 is SNHLY, CDR2 FYNNEI. The length of the CDR3 is 16 residues. V shed 7 bases, J shed 0 bases, and the junction held 9 bases outside the gene matches. As DNA, the CDR3 is TGTGCCAGCAAGGATCGAGCGGGGGCCAGCACAGATACGCAGTATTTT. This gives the protein CASKDRAGASTDTQYF.

This clone was counted a few times. The chain employs TRBV21-1 and TRBJ2-3. TRBV21-1 is shown as a pseudogene. This CDR3 comprises 14 residues. CDR3: CASSKVIRRDTQYF. In nucleotides, the CDR3 is TGTGCCAGCAGCAAAGTGATAAGGCGAGATACGCAGTATTTT.

V gene TRBV28 combines with J gene TRBJ2-1; tentative D call: TRBD1 (6 bases). CDR1 is MDHEN, CDR2 SYDVKM, per germline. V was trimmed by 3 bases and J by 8 bases, leaving 26 bases between them. This CDR3 has 18 amino acids. CDR3 DNA sequence: TGTGCCAGCAGTTTTTCCCAGGGGCTGGGTACCACCGTAGATGAGCAGTTCTTC. Protein: CASSFSQGLGTTVDEQFF.

The CDR3 sequence: CASSEGHRVNYGYTF. The CDR3 nucleotides are TGTGCCAGCAGTGAAGGACACAGAGTTAACTATGGCTACACCTTC. The rearrangement joins TRBV6-1 to TRBJ1-2; D gene uncertain. Trimming cost V 1 base and J 1 base, with 10 bases left between them. Looked up from germline, CDR1 is MNHNS and CDR2 is SASEGT. This CDR3 contains 15 residues.

The gene calls are TRBV19 and TRBJ2-5; D unresolved. Germline lookup yields CDR1 LNHDA and CDR2 SQIVND (reference sequence). Trimming cost V 1 base and J 5 bases, with 11 bases left between them. This CDR3 has 14 amino acids. CDR3: CASSIGELQETQYF. CDR3 coding DNA: TGTGCCAGTAGTATAGGTGAGCTTCAGGAGACCCAGTACTTC.

This chain uses TRBV6-4 with TRBJ1-1; no firm D call. The CDR3 is made up of 13 amino acids. Per germline, CDR1 MRHNA and CDR2 SNTAGT. Trimming pared 8 bases from V and 4 bases from J, leaving 14 bases between. This chain's CDR3 is CASSGEVGTEAFF. The CDR3 DNA is TGTGCCAGCTCCGGGGAGGTCGGCACTGAAGCTTTCTTT.

V gene TRBV7-9 combines with J gene TRBJ1-4, with D possibly being TRBD1 (5 bases). The V gene lost 1 base and the J gene lost 5 bases, with 17 bases spanning the gap. The germline V gene has CDR1 SEHNR and CDR2 FQNEAQ (reference sequence). This CDR3 comprises 17 residues. CDR3 in amino acids: CASSLGDGHFMNEKLFF. For the CDR3, the DNA is TGTGCCAGCAGCTTAGGGGACGGACACTTTATGAATGAAAAACTGTTTTTT.

The rearrangement joins TRBV5-5 to TRBJ2-1, with TRBD1 as a possible D gene (5 bases). V was clipped by 0 bases and J by 3 bases, with 10 bases between them. The CDR3 has 15 amino acids. CDR1 SGHKS and CDR2 YYEKEE come from the germline V gene (reference sequence). The CDR3 region is CASSLATGNYNEQFF. The CDR3 DNA reads TGTGCCAGCAGCTTGGCCACAGGAAACTACAATGAGCAGTTCTTC.

In DNA form, the CDR3 reads TGTGCCAGCAGTACCCCCGGACAGCCGGGAAACACCATATATTTT. Translation gives CASSTPGQPGNTIYF. This chain joins TRBV6-5 and TRBJ1-3; possible D gene TRBD1, 6 bases. Germline V gene lookup returns CDR1 MNHEY and CDR2 SVGAGI. The CDR3 consists of 15 residues. Trimming removed 5 bases at V and 4 bases at J, with 15 bases between.

V usage is TRBV19 and J usage is TRBJ2-1, with no clear D. This CDR3 has 15 residues. The germline V and J ends were trimmed by 1 base and 2 bases, with 9 bases remaining between them. The germline CDR1 and CDR2 sequences are LNHDA and SQIVND (reference sequence). The CDR3 here is CASSIVPPAYNEQFF. The DNA for the CDR3 is TGTGCCAGTAGTATAGTACCGCCCGCCTACAATGAGCAGTTCTTC.

The chain recombines TRBV2 with TRBJ2-5; possible D gene TRBD2, 6 bases. The germline gives CDR1 SNHLY, CDR2 FYNNEI. Trimming removed 5 bases at V and 0 bases at J, with 16 bases between. CDR3 length equals 16 residues. The chain's CDR3 is CASSTGSSVYQETQYF. The CDR3 nucleotides read TGTGCCAGCAGTACCGGGTCTAGCGTTTACCAAGAGACCCAGTACTTC.

The chain links TRBV11-2 to TRBJ1-2; D is perhaps TRBD1 (5 bases). Deletions cut 6 bases from V and 4 bases from J, with 12 bases between. This CDR3 region has 13 residues. In germline, CDR1 is SGHAT, CDR2 FQNNGV. In DNA form, the CDR3 reads TGTGCCAGCAGATCCAACAGGATCTATGGCTACACCTTC. The encoded protein is CASRSNRIYGYTF.

Here the CDR3 DNA reads TGTGGGGCAGCCCCGCGGGGGCTGGGCTATGGCTACACCTTC. Encoded protein: CGAAPRGLGYGYTF. This chain links TRBV21-1 with TRBJ1-2. TRBV21-1 is marked as a pseudogene. The CDR3 has 14 residues.

The chain is built from TRBV10-3 and TRBJ1-2, with D possibly being TRBD1 (6 bases). Trimming pared 4 bases from V and 1 base from J, leaving 10 bases between. Germline values: CDR1 ENHRY, CDR2 SYGVKD. The CDR3 covers 14 residues. Here the CDR3 reads CAISGQELNYGYTF. DNA of the CDR3: TGTGCCATCAGTGGACAGGAACTTAACTATGGCTACACCTTC.

The rearrangement links TRBV9 to TRBJ2-3, with D tentatively TRBD2 (6 bases). Germline lookup yields CDR1 SGDLS and CDR2 YYNGEE. This CDR3 comprises 16 residues. Trimming removed 4 bases at V and 4 bases at J, with 19 bases between. CDR3 in DNA: TGTGCCAGCAGCTACGGGAGTGGGGGGATGGCAGATACGCAGTATTTT. Its translation: CASSYGSGGMADTQYF.

V usage is TRBV11-2 and J usage is TRBJ1-4; D ambiguous. Germline CDR1 reads SGHAT; CDR2 reads FQNNGV. The CDR3 totals 15 residues. Trimming shortened V by 1 base and J by 0 bases, and 6 bases separated the two germline ends. The CDR3 sequence is CASSLAGSTNEKLFF. The CDR3, as DNA: TGTGCCAGCAGCTTAGCGGGTTCAACTAATGAAAAACTGTTTTTT.

The chain couples TRBV14 to TRBJ2-5; D is unclear. Per the germline V gene, CDR1 is SGHDN and CDR2 is FVKESK. V was cut by 2 bases and J by 7 bases, with 5 bases left in between. The CDR3 contains 11 residues. The CDR3 bases are TGTGCCAGCAGCCAACCGAGGACCCAGTACTTC. It encodes CASSQPRTQYF.

The chain carries TRBV6-6 and TRBJ1-1; D gene ambiguous. The CDR3 extends over 12 amino acids. The germline V and J ends were trimmed by 6 bases and 6 bases, with 11 bases remaining between them. The V gene's germline CDR1 is MNHNY and CDR2 SVGAGI (reference sequence). The CDR3 loop is CASRPGPAEAFF. The CDR3 nucleotides read TGTGCCAGCAGACCGGGCCCGGCTGAAGCTTTCTTT.

The rearrangement links TRBV7-9 to TRBJ1-6; no reliable D call. The CDR3 runs 16 residues. V lost 5 bases to trimming and J lost 1 base, with 12 bases between them. Germline loops: CDR1 SEHNR, CDR2 FQNEAQ (reference sequence). The chain's CDR3 is CASSRDPGSYNSPLHF. For the CDR3, the DNA is TGTGCCAGCAGCCGGGATCCCGGGTCCTATAATTCACCCCTCCACTTT.

This clone was detected only a few times. The chain joins TRBV4-3 to TRBJ2-1, with TRBD2 identical over 15 bases. Trimming took 4 bases from V and 5 from J; bases not matched to a gene: 0. Germline loops: CDR1 LGHNA, CDR2 YSLEER. This CDR3 spans 15 amino acids. This chain's CDR3 is CASSRTSGGDNEQFF. As DNA, the CDR3 is TGCGCCAGCAGCCGGACTAGCGGGGGGGACAATGAGCAGTTCTTC.

The chain recombines TRBV15 with TRBJ2-3, with unresolved D. V lost 1 base and J lost 7, with 6 bases in between. Germline V lookup: CDR1 LNHNV, CDR2 YYDKDF (reference sequence). The CDR3 sequence is 12 residues long. The CDR3 region is CATSRGRHTQYF. CDR3 DNA sequence: TGTGCCACCAGCAGAGGTAGGCATACGCAGTATTTT.

J is TRBJ1-1 and V is TRBV28; no clear D gene. CDR1 and CDR2 (germline): MDHEN, SYDVKM. The CDR3 runs to 13 residues. The V end lost 2 bases, the J end lost 1 base, and 5 bases lay between the germline ends. CDR3 DNA: TGTGCCAGCAGTTTAGACGGGAACACTGAAGCTTTCTTT. It encodes CASSLDGNTEAFF.

V usage is TRBV28 and J usage is TRBJ2-2; 8 nucleotides line up with TRBD2. Germline CDR1 and CDR2: MDHEN and SYDVKM. The V segment lost 7 bases and the J segment 4 bases; nucleotides outside the gene matches: 5. The CDR3 runs 14 residues. CDR3 coding DNA: TGTGCCAGCATTGGGCTAGCGGGCACCGGGGAGCTGTTTTTT. It codes for CASIGLAGTGELFF.

In this sample, this clone turned up a few times. V is TRBV7-2 and J is TRBJ1-5, with D possibly matching TRBD1 (5 bases). Trimming took off 2 bases at V and 4 bases at J, with 9 bases between the two ends. The CDR3 totals 14 residues. Per the germline V gene, CDR1 is SGHTA and CDR2 is FQGNSA. The CDR3 loop is CASSLMQGNQPQHF. CDR3 sequence (DNA): TGTGCCAGCAGCTTAATGCAGGGAAATCAGCCCCAGCATTTT.

This clone was observed a single time. The chain links TRBV21-1 to TRBJ1-5. TRBV21-1 is noted as a pseudogene. This CDR3 is 13 amino acids long. CDR3 nucleotides: TGTGCCAGCAGCCCCAAGGCCCCCTCGCCCCAGCATTTT. It translates to CASSPKAPSPQHF.

The V gene is TRBV2, the J gene TRBJ2-2, with D hard to call. This CDR3 has 15 amino acids. The V gene lost 2 bases and the J gene lost 6 bases, with 13 bases spanning the gap. Germline loops: CDR1 SNHLY, CDR2 FYNNEI. The CDR3 sequence is CASSESVVGAGELFF. The CDR3 DNA is TGTGCCAGCAGTGAATCGGTTGTCGGTGCCGGGGAGCTGTTTTTT.

This chain uses TRBV19 with TRBJ1-1; D remains unclear. The CDR3 is 13 residues long. V was clipped by 0 bases and J by 0 bases, with 2 bases between them. The germline CDR1 and CDR2 sequences are LNHDA and SQIVND (reference sequence). CDR3 in DNA: TGTGCCAGTAGTATAGAAGTGAACACTGAAGCTTTCTTT. It is translated as CASSIEVNTEAFF.